The 24 T cell receptor beta chains reported below all come from one sample, sequenced in a study of cytomegalovirus exposure and HLA in healthy donors. Clones were sequenced by immunoSEQ multiplex PCR, and TCRdb holds only the in-frame ones, with some missing. This sample has 92,000 or so clones, with 95% to 98% found just once. Sample: PBMCs. The receptors here all came from a man younger than 35 in good health and CMV-seronegative.

V usage is TRBV5-4 and J usage is TRBJ1-1, with no clear D. This CDR3 has 14 residues. The germline V gene has CDR1 SGHNT and CDR2 YYREEE (reference sequence). V gave up 0 bases and J gave up 1 base, with 7 bases separating them. CDR3 coding DNA: TGTGCCAGCAGCTTGGACGGAGGGAACACTGAAGCTTTCTTT. Protein: CASSLDGGNTEAFF.

The CDR3 region has the DNA TGTGCCAGCAGCCGGGGGGTGCTCAGGGCTGGGGCCAACGTCCTGACTTTC. The encoded protein is CASSRGVLRAGANVLTF. The V gene is TRBV14, the J gene TRBJ2-6, with D possibly being TRBD2 (6 bases). V gave up 4 bases and J gave up 2 bases, with 15 bases separating them. The CDR3 spans 17 residues. Germline loops: CDR1 SGHDN, CDR2 FVKESK.

The chain recombines TRBV5-6 with TRBJ2-1, with 7 bases aligning to TRBD1. From germline, CDR1 is SGHDT and CDR2 YYEEEE. CDR3 length equals 15 residues. J gave up 2 bases and V 4 bases, and 6 bases lay outside the gene matches. In DNA form, the CDR3 reads TGTGCCAGCAGCACCCGGGACAGAACCTACAATGAGCAGTTCTTC. Residues: CASSTRDRTYNEQFF.

The V and J genes are TRBV28 and TRBJ1-2, with D perhaps matching TRBD1 (6 bases). Trimming left V 3 bases short and J 4 bases short, with 15 bases between. The CDR3 has 15 amino acids. The germline CDR1 and CDR2 sequences are MDHEN and SYDVKM. CDR3 coding DNA: TGTGCCAGCAGTTTGATCCGATGGACAGCCTATGGCTACACCTTC. Encoded protein: CASSLIRWTAYGYTF.

This chain's CDR3 is CASSQSRGGERTDTQYF. The CDR3 nucleotides read TGCGCCAGCAGTCAATCTAGGGGCGGTGAACGCACAGATACGCAGTATTTT. V is TRBV23-1 and J is TRBJ2-3; D might be TRBD1 (5 bases). TRBV23-1 is an ORF, and what it does is uncertain. Trimming took off 0 bases at V and 1 base at J, with 14 bases between the two ends. The CDR3 is made up of 17 amino acids.

Points on this clone: The junction does not match germline at one end; this may be a read error. The V gene is TRBV5-4, the J gene TRBJ2-4; no firm D call. The CDR3 runs to 15 residues. CDR1 and CDR2 (germline): SGHNT, YYREEE (reference sequence). CDR3 nucleotide sequence: TGTGCCACCAGCGCTGTCGCGGCTACCAAAAACATTCAGTACTTC. Translating gives CATSAVAATKNIQYF.

V is TRBV6-1 and J is TRBJ1-2; TRBD1 is a possible D gene (5 bases). The V gene's germline CDR1 is MNHNS and CDR2 SASEGT. CDR3 size: 14 residues. V gave up 3 bases and J gave up 2 bases, with 10 bases separating them. In DNA, the CDR3 is TGTGCCAGCAGTGAGCTCAGGGAAAACTATGGCTACACCTTC. This sequence encodes CASSELRENYGYTF.

The chain's CDR3 is CAISGTGDQPQHF. The CDR3 DNA sequence: TGTGCCATCAGTGGAACAGGGGACCAGCCCCAGCATTTT. V and J are TRBV10-3 and TRBJ1-5; 7 nucleotides agree with TRBD1. Losses at the gene ends were 4 bases for V and 7 bases for J; bases not matched to a gene: 4. CDR1 and CDR2 from the germline V gene are ENHRY and SYGVKD. CDR3 size: 13 residues.

The gene calls are TRBV7-9 and TRBJ1-5; 7 positions match TRBD1. V gave up 7 bases and J gave up 1 base; unmatched junction bases: 4. Germline CDR1 SEHNR, CDR2 FQNEAQ (reference sequence). The CDR3 is 14 residues long. As DNA, the CDR3 is TGTGCCAGCACAAGGGACAGCAGCAATCAGCCCCAGCATTTT. Amino acid sequence: CASTRDSSNQPQHF.

The genes are TRBV7-6 and TRBJ1-3; D possibly corresponds to TRBD1 (6 bases). Germline values: CDR1 SGHVS, CDR2 FNYEAQ. The CDR3 contains 19 residues. Trimming took 4 bases from V and 0 from J, leaving 22 bases between them. The CDR3 is CASSSLRSKDRSSGNTIYF. Here the CDR3 DNA reads TGTGCCAGCAGCTCACTTAGATCAAAGGACAGAAGCTCTGGAAACACCATATATTTT.

The rearrangement joins TRBV5-4 to TRBJ2-1; 9 positions agree with TRBD2. This CDR3 is 17 amino acids long. Germline assignment: CDR1 SGHNT and CDR2 YYREEE (reference sequence). J gave up 9 bases and V 7 bases, and 20 bases lay outside the gene matches. Written as DNA, the CDR3 is TGTGCCAGCTCAGGCTCTCTCGTAGCGGGAGTTAAGGGTGAGCAGTTCTTC. Protein sequence: CASSGSLVAGVKGEQFF.

The CDR3 sequence is CASSLPGDSPDTQYF. CDR3 bases: TGTGCCAGCAGTTTACCAGGGGATTCCCCAGATACGCAGTATTTT. The chain uses TRBV27 and TRBJ2-3, with a tentative D call TRBD1 (6 bases). The ends were cut back, 2 bases at V and 4 bases at J, with 13 bases in the middle. From germline, CDR1 is MNHEY and CDR2 SMNVEV (reference sequence). The CDR3 sequence is 15 residues long.

The chain recombines TRBV7-6 with TRBJ2-7, with D hard to call. CDR1 is SGHVS and CDR2 is FNYEAQ in the germline V gene. The CDR3 length is 13 residues. Trimming took 4 bases from V and 0 from J, leaving 7 bases between them. CDR3 sequence: CASSSRHSYEQYF. The CDR3 DNA reads as TGTGCCAGCAGCTCCAGACACTCCTACGAGCAGTACTTC. The variable domain in full, with the rest retrieved from reference TRBV7-6 and TRBJ2-7, is GAGVSQSPRYKVTKRGQDVALRCDPISGHVSLYWYRQALGQGPEFLTYFNYEAQQDKSGLPNDRFSAERPEGSISTLTIQRTEQRDSAMYRCASSSRHSYEQYFGPGTRLTVT.

The gene calls are TRBV11-3 and TRBJ2-2, with 8 bases aligning to TRBD2. V trimming: 7 bases; J trimming: 6 bases; junction bases outside the gene matches: 10. Germline-derived CDR1 and CDR2 are SGHNT and YENEEA. The CDR3 totals 15 residues. CDR3 amino acids: CASNDGTSNAGELFF. Here the CDR3 DNA reads TGTGCCAGCAACGACGGGACTAGTAACGCCGGGGAGCTGTTTTTT.

This clone was observed a single time. This chain connects TRBV10-1 to TRBJ2-3; 11 bases match TRBD2. There are 15 residues in the CDR3. V lost 5 bases to trimming and J lost 4 bases; unmatched junction nucleotides: 5. In germline, CDR1 is WNHNN, CDR2 SYGVQD (reference sequence). The CDR3 protein is CASSLTSGTSDTQYF. The CDR3 DNA reads TGCGCCAGCAGTTTGACTAGCGGGACATCAGATACGCAGTATTTT.

This chain connects TRBV7-2 to TRBJ1-1, with D unclear. The CDR3 is made up of 14 amino acids. Germline V gives CDR1 SGHTA, CDR2 FQGNSA. Between the trimmed V and J ends, which lost 1 base and 4 bases, there was a span of 10 bases. CDR3 nucleotides: TGTGCCAGCAGCTTAGAACCGGGGATCACTGAAGCTTTCTTT. It codes for CASSLEPGITEAFF. Full variable domain (outside the CDR3, taken from reference TRBV7-2 and TRBJ1-1): GAGVSQSPSNKVTEKGKDVELRCDPISGHTALYWYRQSLGQGLEFLIYFQGNSAPDKSGLPSDRFSAERTGGSVSTLTIQRTQQEDSAVYLCASSLEPGITEAFFGQGTRLTVV.

This chain connects TRBV19 to TRBJ1-5; 12 nucleotides match TRBD1. This CDR3 contains 17 residues. Germline CDR1 and CDR2: LNHDA and SQIVND (reference sequence). The V and J ends lost 5 bases and 1 base, in that order; junction bases with no gene match: 6. CDR3 region: CASSSGTGGLSNQPQHF. CDR3 sequence (DNA): TGTGCCAGTAGTTCCGGGACAGGGGGCCTCAGCAATCAGCCCCAGCATTTT. The full variable domain, in which reference TRBV19 and TRBJ1-5 provide the parts outside the CDR3, is DGGITQSPKYLFRKEGQNVTLSCEQNLNHDAMYWYRQDPGQGLRLIYYSQIVNDFQKGDIAEGYSVSREKKESFPLTVTSAQKNPTAFYLCASSSGTGGLSNQPQHFGDGTRLSIL.

The rearrangement links TRBV28 to TRBJ2-2; the match to TRBD2 covers 8 bases. This CDR3 is 17 amino acids long. The ends lost 5 bases at V and 2 bases at J; junction bases unmatched: 10. Germline CDR1 reads MDHEN; CDR2 reads SYDVKM. CDR3 residues: CASSQPRLAGNTGELFF. The CDR3 coding sequence is TGTGCCAGCAGTCAACCGCGGCTAGCGGGTAACACCGGGGAGCTGTTTTTT.

V gene TRBV27 combines with J gene TRBJ2-1; 10 bases are a match to TRBD2. With 5 bases clipped from V and 6 bases from J, the junction kept 4 bases outside the gene matches. The germline gives CDR1 MNHEY, CDR2 SMNVEV (reference sequence). CDR3 length equals 14 residues. The CDR3 sequence is CASSTGLAINEQFF. The CDR3 nucleotides read TGTGCCAGCAGTACGGGACTAGCGATCAATGAGCAGTTCTTC.

The chain joins TRBV28 to TRBJ2-5, with D tentatively TRBD1 (6 bases). The V end lost 1 base, the J end lost 0 bases, and 12 bases lay between the germline ends. Per the germline V gene, CDR1 is MDHEN and CDR2 is SYDVKM. CDR3 length equals 16 residues. This CDR3 reads CASSLFSRGNQETQYF. The CDR3 bases are TGTGCCAGCAGTTTATTTTCCAGGGGCAACCAAGAGACCCAGTACTTC.

The chain's CDR3 is CASSLLDRGFSNQPQHF. DNA for the CDR3: TGTGCCAGCAGCTTACTAGACAGGGGCTTTAGCAATCAGCCCCAGCATTTT. This chain joins TRBV7-2 and TRBJ1-5; 8 nucleotides align to TRBD1. J was trimmed by 0 bases and V by 2 bases; bases with no gene match: 6. This CDR3 spans 17 amino acids. Germline V gene lookup returns CDR1 SGHTA and CDR2 FQGNSA.

The chain uses TRBV25-1 and TRBJ2-7; 7 positions match TRBD1. Germline CDR1 MGHDK, CDR2 SYGVNS. The ends lost 6 bases at V and 1 base at J; junction bases unmatched: 0. This CDR3 is built from 12 residues. The CDR3 region is CASRQGSYEQYF. The DNA for the CDR3 is TGTGCCAGCAGACAGGGGTCCTACGAGCAGTACTTC.

The genes are TRBV5-1 and TRBJ1-2; a weak D match, TRBD1 (6 bases). The ends were cut back, 0 bases at V and 6 bases at J, with 18 bases in the middle. Germline assignment: CDR1 SGHRS and CDR2 YFSETQ. CDR3 length: 16 amino acids. The CDR3 nucleotides are TGCGCCAGCAGCTTGGATAGTACAGGGCGGTCGGATGGCTACACCTTC. Translating it yields CASSLDSTGRSDGYTF.

In nucleotides, the CDR3 is TGTGCCAGCAGCGCCCGACAGGGGCCAGATACGCAGTATTTT. As protein: CASSARQGPDTQYF. V and J are TRBV11-3 and TRBJ2-3, with 8 bases matching TRBD1. The CDR3 is 14 amino acids. Germline-derived CDR1 and CDR2 are SGHNT and YENEEA. J was trimmed by 4 bases and V by 5 bases; bases with no gene match: 5.